This T cell receptor beta chain appears in the sequencing data of a study of cytomegalovirus exposure and HLA in healthy donors. Study in general: An analysis done earlier identified roughly 120 million unique TCR beta sequences from around 180 million T cells. Study-wide results and caveats: Immune exposure information available was restricted to CMV serostatus. Most TCR sequences showed up rarely, but some public TCRs showed up in many donors.

Primers: 60 Vbeta forward and 13 Jbeta reverse. In the source study's methods: There were tens of millions of unique TCR beta chains by a later count, and 8.5 million to 14 million of them were shared. Clones were read by immunoSEQ multiplex PCR, and TCRdb kept only the in-frame ones, dropping some. The V and J calls and clone size are taken from that table; D and trimming were inferred from the DNA. The profile covers fewer than 250,000 clones, with less than 85% appearing a single time and 0.55% to 0.75% taken by the ten largest. There are 13 residues in the CDR3. The germline V and J ends were trimmed by 3 bases and 0 bases, with 5 bases remaining between them. Germline values: CDR1 SGDLS, CDR2 YYNGEE. A word on this clone: Its cognate antigen is unknown.

This sequence was found in a man aged 18 to 29 in good health and CMV-seronegative. Input material: PBMCs. V and J are TRBV9 and TRBJ2-3; D gene ambiguous. CDR3 sequence (DNA): TGTGCCAGCAGCGCCAGTAGCACAGATACGCAGTATTTT. Residues: CASSASSTDTQYF.